The 27 T cell receptor beta chains below all came from one sample that was sequenced in a study of cytomegalovirus exposure and HLA in healthy donors (dated by TCRdb to between 2016 and 2019). The method behind the library was the immunoSEQ multiplex PCR assay. For the multiplex PCR, a mixture combining 60 forward primers for TCR Vbeta segments and 13 reverse primers for TCR Jbeta segments was used. TCRdb took over this immuneACCESS table, retaining in-frame rearrangements with V and J assigned. Such tables are incomplete; in checked studies, under half of the missing clones stem from an unresolved V gene, and the remainder is unexplained. Present in this sample are about 120,000 clones, 80% of which were seen just once. Of the sample, around 3% falls within the top ten clones. The specimen was PBMCs. The receptors derive from a male donor in good health and CMV-seronegative.

V and J are TRBV6-4 and TRBJ2-3; 7 positions agree with TRBD2. Trimming took 3 bases from V and 7 from J; bases not matched to a gene: 13. CDR3 size: 16 residues. Germline V lookup: CDR1 MRHNA, CDR2 SNTAGT. In DNA, the CDR3 is TGTGCCAGCAGTGAAGGGGAGGGATCCGGCTCCTATACGCAGTATTTT. Residues: CASSEGEGSGSYTQYF.

This clone was seen just once. This rearrangement joins TRBV2 to TRBJ1-1, with D perhaps matching TRBD1 (5 bases). This CDR3 spans 14 amino acids. Trimming stripped 6 bases from V and 7 bases from J, with 18 bases between. CDR1 and CDR2 from the germline V gene are SNHLY and FYNNEI. The CDR3 DNA sequence: TGTGCCAGCAGCCAACCGGGACTCGCATATGAAGCTTTCTTT. It specifies CASSQPGLAYEAFF. Full variable domain (rest looked up from reference TRBV2 and TRBJ1-1): EPEVTQTPSHQVTQMGQEVILRCVPISNHLYFYWYRQILGQKVEFLVSFYNNEISEKSEIFDDQFSVERPDGSNFTLKIRSTKLEDSAMYFCASSQPGLAYEAFFGQGTRLTVV.

The gene calls are TRBV6-5 and TRBJ1-1; possible D gene TRBD1, 5 bases. The CDR3 spans 14 residues. Trimming removed 0 bases from V and 0 bases from J, with 5 bases in between. Germline V gene lookup returns CDR1 MNHEY and CDR2 SVGAGI. Here the CDR3 reads CASSYSTVNTEAFF. The CDR3 DNA sequence: TGTGCCAGCAGTTACTCGACAGTGAACACTGAAGCTTTCTTT.

CDR3 amino acids: CASSLVFRGSYEQYF. The CDR3 DNA reads as TGCGCCAGCAGCTTGGTTTTCAGGGGATCCTACGAGCAGTACTTC. The rearrangement links TRBV5-1 to TRBJ2-7; tentative D call: TRBD1 (6 bases). V was cut by 0 bases and J by 1 base, with 11 bases left in between. The CDR3 loop spans 15 amino acids. From germline, CDR1 is SGHRS and CDR2 YFSETQ.

The sample holds a few counts of this clone. This chain connects TRBV5-5 to TRBJ2-7; tentatively, D is TRBD1 (6 bases). The V and J ends lost 0 bases and 2 bases respectively, with 12 bases between them. The CDR3 has 15 residues. CDR1 SGHKS and CDR2 YYEKEE come from the germline V gene (reference sequence). The chain's CDR3 is CASSLVDQGTYEQYF. Written as DNA, the CDR3 is TGTGCCAGCAGCTTGGTTGACCAGGGGACCTACGAGCAGTACTTC.

The chain has TRBV19 and TRBJ1-1; D is ambiguous. Trimming took 7 bases from V and 6 from J, leaving 9 bases between them. The CDR3 covers 11 residues. Per germline, CDR1 LNHDA and CDR2 SQIVND (reference sequence). The CDR3 coding sequence is TGTGCCAGTAAATTTTCGGCTGAAGCTTTCTTT. This codes for CASKFSAEAFF.

This chain connects TRBV29-1 to TRBJ2-2; tentatively, D is TRBD1 (6 bases). Germline-derived CDR1 and CDR2 are SQVTM and ANQGSEA. Trimming pared 6 bases from V and 0 bases from J, leaving 8 bases between. The CDR3 totals 13 residues. The CDR3 nucleotides are TGCAGCGTGTGGGACACGAACACCGGGGAGCTGTTTTTT. Amino acids: CSVWDTNTGELFF.

V and J are TRBV5-1 and TRBJ1-1; 7 bases agree with TRBD1. V was pared by 3 bases and J by 6 bases, with 2 bases of the junction left unmatched. The germline V gene encodes CDR1 SGHRS and CDR2 YFSETQ. CDR3 length: 12 amino acids. In nucleotides, the CDR3 is TGCGCCAGCAGCTCGACAGGGCCTGAAGCTTTCTTT. Protein: CASSSTGPEAFF.

The V and J genes are TRBV11-3 and TRBJ2-7, with TRBD2 matching over 10 bases. Germline V gene data show CDR1 as SGHNT and CDR2 as YENEEA. V lost 5 bases and J lost 3; bases outside the gene matches: 7. The length of the CDR3 is 15 residues. CDR3 sequence: CASSPGSGRYYEQYF. CDR3 DNA: TGTGCCAGCAGCCCCGGTAGCGGGAGGTACTACGAGCAGTACTTC. Combining the CDR3 with reference TRBV11-3 and TRBJ2-7 gives the whole variable domain EAGVVQSPRYKIIEKKQPVAFWCNPISGHNTLYWYLQNLGQGPELLIRYENEEAVDDSQLPKDRFSAERLKGVDSTLKIQPAELGDSAVYLCASSPGSGRYYEQYFGPGTRLTVT.

The chain has TRBV6-1 and TRBJ1-3, with a possible D match to TRBD1 (6 bases). Trimming stripped 3 bases from V and 4 bases from J, with 13 bases between. The CDR3 runs to 15 residues. Germline assignment: CDR1 MNHNS and CDR2 SASEGT. CDR3 protein: CASSDAGAGGNTIYF. The CDR3 DNA reads as TGTGCCAGCAGTGACGCGGGGGCGGGGGGAAACACCATATATTTT.

A word on this clone: The junction does not match germline at one end; this may be a read error. V usage is TRBV7-9 and J usage is TRBJ1-1, with D possibly being TRBD1 (6 bases). Per germline, CDR1 SEHNR and CDR2 FQNEAQ (reference sequence). The CDR3 is made up of 12 amino acids. The CDR3 DNA sequence: TGTTCCAGCAGCCGTACGACAGGTGAAGCTTTCTTT. Its protein product is CSSSRTTGEAFF. Supplemented by reference TRBV7-9 and TRBJ1-1, the full variable domain reads DTGVSQNPRHKITKRGQNVTFRCDPISEHNRLYWYRQTLGQGPEFLTYFQNEAQLEKSRLLSDRFSAERPKGSFSTLEIQRTEQGDSAMYLCSSSRTTGEAFFGQGTRLTVV.

The J gene is TRBJ2-7, the V gene TRBV7-9; tentative D call: TRBD1 (5 bases). CDR1 is SEHNR and CDR2 is FQNEAQ in the germline V gene (reference sequence). This CDR3 has 13 residues. Trimming took 8 bases from V and 5 from J, leaving 16 bases between them. In DNA form, the CDR3 reads TGTGCCAGCCACCCACCCAGGGTGAACGAGCAGTACTTC. Its protein product is CASHPPRVNEQYF.

The J gene is TRBJ2-5, the V gene TRBV12-5, with TRBD2 matching over 13 bases. The V segment lost 2 bases and the J segment 5 bases; nucleotides outside the gene matches: 11. This CDR3 is 18 amino acids long. Germline-derived CDR1 and CDR2 are LGHNT and FRNRAP. Here the CDR3 reads CASGLTLGLAGAPETQYF. The CDR3, as DNA: TGTGCTAGTGGTTTGACCCTCGGACTAGCGGGAGCCCCGGAGACCCAGTACTTC.

This clone has only a few counts. The rearrangement joins TRBV30 to TRBJ2-7; no clear D. V lost 3 bases and J lost 6, with 18 bases in between. Germline CDR1 is GTSNPN and CDR2 is SVGIG (reference sequence). CDR3 length: 14 residues. The DNA for the CDR3 is TGTGCCTGGAGCGACGTTATAGCTTCGGGCGAGCAGTACTTC. Its protein product is CAWSDVIASGEQYF.

CDR3 sequence: CASSPGQGVLSSYNEQFF. For the CDR3, the DNA is TGTGCCAGCAGTCCGGGACAGGGGGTCTTAAGCTCCTACAATGAGCAGTTCTTC. The chain has TRBV6-4 and TRBJ2-1; TRBD1 matches at 11 bases. V was pared by 5 bases and J by 0 bases, with 9 bases of the junction left unmatched. The germline V gene has CDR1 MRHNA and CDR2 SNTAGT. The CDR3 totals 18 residues.

Here the CDR3 DNA reads TGTGCCAGCCTGGGGGGAGGAGAGGTAGTTATCTACGAGCAGTACTTC. Protein: CASLGGGEVVIYEQYF. V gene TRBV2 combines with J gene TRBJ2-7; perhaps TRBD2 as D (6 bases). The germline CDR1 and CDR2 sequences are SNHLY and FYNNEI. The CDR3 spans 16 residues. The V end was cut by 8 bases, the J end by 3 bases, with 23 bases between.

The DNA of the CDR3 is TGTGCCAGCGCGGCAGCTCGGACTGAAGCTTTCTTT. This encodes CASAAARTEAFF. The chain links TRBV6-5 to TRBJ1-1; D ambiguous. Germline V CDR1 and CDR2: MNHEY, SVGAGI. Trimming pared 8 bases from V and 5 bases from J, leaving 12 bases between. The CDR3 is made up of 12 amino acids.

This sequence joins TRBV4-3 and TRBJ2-2, with 11 bases identical to TRBD2. In germline, CDR1 is LGHNA, CDR2 YSLEER. This CDR3 has 16 amino acids. V was clipped by 1 base and J by 7 bases; unmatched bases: 5. CDR3 in DNA: TGCGCCAGCAGCCAAGTAGCGGGGGGGCCGAGCGGGGAGCTGTTTTTT. This encodes CASSQVAGGPSGELFF.

V is TRBV6-5 and J is TRBJ2-7, with D maybe TRBD1 (5 bases). V lost 6 bases, J lost 1 base, and 10 bases lay in between. Germline-derived CDR1 and CDR2 are MNHEY and SVGAGI. The CDR3 loop spans 13 amino acids. CDR3 protein: CASSQTVSYEQYF. CDR3 DNA sequence: TGTGCCAGCAGCCAGACAGTTTCCTACGAGCAGTACTTC.

This clone was detected a few times. The CDR3 reads CASSPFRGPYEQYF. The CDR3 DNA reads TGTGCCAGCAGCCCTTTCAGGGGACCCTACGAGCAGTACTTC. The chain recombines TRBV14 with TRBJ2-7, with a tentative D call TRBD1 (6 bases). Germline assignment: CDR1 SGHDN and CDR2 FVKESK. V was trimmed by 4 bases and J by 2 bases, leaving 12 bases between them. The CDR3 has 14 amino acids.

The J gene is TRBJ1-5, the V gene TRBV6-1; no firm D call. The CDR3 consists of 13 residues. Germline CDR1 reads MNHNS; CDR2 reads SASEGT. V lost 6 bases and J 0 bases, leaving 6 bases between the germline ends. The CDR3 DNA sequence: TGTGCCAGCAGGATCTATAGCAATCAGCCCCAGCATTTT. This gives the protein CASRIYSNQPQHF.

The chain links TRBV5-4 to TRBJ2-3, with TRBD1 identical over 10 bases. Germline V lookup: CDR1 SGHNT, CDR2 YYREEE (reference sequence). V shed 2 bases, J shed 2 bases, and the junction held 8 bases outside the gene matches. CDR3 length equals 17 residues. The DNA for the CDR3 is TGTGCCAGCAGCTTCGAGCCCGGGACAGGGGACACAGATACGCAGTATTTT. Translation gives CASSFEPGTGDTDTQYF.

Remarks on this clone: A junction boundary mismatches the germline segment, possibly from a read error. J is TRBJ2-6 and V is TRBV27, with D possibly matching TRBD1 (6 bases). The CDR3 has 16 amino acids. Looked up from germline, CDR1 is MNHEY and CDR2 is SMNVEV (reference sequence). In DNA, the CDR3 is TGTGCCAGCAGGGGGGCAGGGTCTCCTGGGGCCAACGGCCTGACTTTC. Its protein is CASRGAGSPGANGLTF.

This clone was counted once. This chain links TRBV5-4 with TRBJ1-1; D gene unclear. Trimming shortened V by 2 bases and J by 2 bases, and 7 bases separated the two germline ends. This CDR3 comprises 13 residues. Germline-derived CDR1 and CDR2 are SGHNT and YYREEE (reference sequence). As DNA, the CDR3 is TGTGCCAGCAGCTTAACAGCTAACACTGAAGCTTTCTTT. Encoded protein: CASSLTANTEAFF.

The gene calls are TRBV5-1 and TRBJ2-5; D unclear. Germline assignment: CDR1 SGHRS and CDR2 YFSETQ. Trimming left V 0 bases short and J 5 bases short, with 8 bases between. The CDR3 sequence is 13 residues long. CDR3 sequence (DNA): TGCGCCAGCAGCTTGGGGATCGGGGAGACCCAGTACTTC. Translation: CASSLGIGETQYF.

With regard to this clone: One end of the junction varies from germline; a read error may be responsible. V and J are TRBV19 and TRBJ2-4, with 7 bases fitting TRBD1. There are 16 residues in the CDR3. Germline V lookup: CDR1 LNHDA, CDR2 SQIVND (reference sequence). CDR3 protein: CASSILQGSDKNSQYF. The CDR3 nucleotides are TGTGCCAGTAGTATTCTACAGGGGTCGGACAAAAACAGTCAGTACTTC.

The V call is TRBV9, the J call TRBJ2-7; TRBD1 agrees at 11 bases. Germline V gene lookup returns CDR1 SGDLS and CDR2 YYNGEE. V trimming: 4 bases; J trimming: 4 bases; junction bases outside the gene matches: 4. The CDR3 spans 14 residues. As DNA, the CDR3 is TGTGCCAGCAGCCCCCGGGACAGGGGGTACGAGCAGTACTTC. As protein: CASSPRDRGYEQYF. Full variable domain (remainder filled in from reference TRBV9 and TRBJ2-7): DSGVTQTPKHLITATGQRVTLRCSPRSGDLSVYWYQQSLDQGLQFLIQYYNGEERAKGNILERFSAQQFPDLHSELNLSSLELGDSALYFCASSPRDRGYEQYFGPGTRLTVT.